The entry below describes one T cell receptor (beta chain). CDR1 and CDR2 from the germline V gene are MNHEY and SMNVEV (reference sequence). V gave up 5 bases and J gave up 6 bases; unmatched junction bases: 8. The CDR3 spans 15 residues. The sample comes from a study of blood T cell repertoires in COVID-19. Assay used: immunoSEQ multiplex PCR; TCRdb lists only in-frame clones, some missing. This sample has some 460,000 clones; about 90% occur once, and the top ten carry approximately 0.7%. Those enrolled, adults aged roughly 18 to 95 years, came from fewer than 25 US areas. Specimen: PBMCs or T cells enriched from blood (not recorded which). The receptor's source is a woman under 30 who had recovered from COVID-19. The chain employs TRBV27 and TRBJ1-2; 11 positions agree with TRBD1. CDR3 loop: CASSRATDRGHGYTF. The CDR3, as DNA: TGTGCCAGCAGTCGTGCCACGGACAGGGGGCATGGCTACACCTTC.